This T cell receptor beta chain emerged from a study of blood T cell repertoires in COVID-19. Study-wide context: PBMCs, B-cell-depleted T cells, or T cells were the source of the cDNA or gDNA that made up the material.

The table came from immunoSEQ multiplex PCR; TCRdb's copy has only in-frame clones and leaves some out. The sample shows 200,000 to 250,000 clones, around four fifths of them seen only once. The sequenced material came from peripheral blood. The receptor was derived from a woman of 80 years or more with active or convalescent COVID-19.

In DNA, the CDR3 is TGTGCCAGCAGTGAAGGACAGGGATCTATCTACGAGCAGTACTTC. Residues: CASSEGQGSIYEQYF. The V gene is TRBV6-1, the J gene TRBJ2-7, with TRBD1 matching 7 bases. CDR3 length: 15 amino acids. Looked up from germline, CDR1 is MNHNS and CDR2 is SASEGT. The J segment lost 3 bases and the V segment lost 1 base, leaving 6 bases of the junction unmatched.